Listed below are T cell receptor beta chains from one sample, sequenced in a study of immune heterogeneity within non-small cell lung tumors. A single record per CDR3 protein comes from TCRdb applying MiXCR to the multiplex PCR reads. Of 9,500 to 12,000 distinct CDR3 sequences in the sample, about 20% are singletons; the top ten hold under 4%. The specimen was lung tumor tissue. The receptors shown here come from a man aged 55 to 70 with non-small cell lung cancer. The CDR3 runs from the conserved cysteine through the conserved F or W. A D gene is named only where the DNA matches it firmly. Not every row has a clone size; where given, it reads once, few, many or a size class.

abundance,d_gene,j_gene,v_gene,CDR3nt,CDR3aa
-,TRBD1,TRBJ1-2,TRBV5-1,TGCGCCAGCAGCTTGGACGGGACAGGGTCGTTTGGCTACACCTTC,CASSLDGTGSFGYTF
medium-sized,-,TRBJ1-1,TRBV19,TGTGCCAGTTTCGTCATCGGGGGGACTGAAGCTTTCTTT,CASFVIGGTEAFF
medium-sized,-,TRBJ2-7,TRBV6-4,TGTGCCAGCAGTGACTCGAGTCCCCCAAACGACAGTCCGACCTACGAGCAGTACTTC,CASSDSSPPNDSPTYEQYF
-,-,TRBJ2-3,TRBV6-1,TGTGCCAGCAGTGAATCGGACGGGGGCAGCACAGATACGCAGTATTTT,CASSESDGGSTDTQYF
medium-sized,TRBD2,TRBJ2-7,TRBV19,TGTGCCAGTAGTATAGATAGCGGGAGGTACGAGCAGTACTTC,CASSIDSGRYEQYF
medium-sized,TRBD1,TRBJ2-7,TRBV30,TGTGCCTGGAGTGAAGCCGGGACAGGGGGCGCCCCGGACGAGCAGTACTTC,CAWSEAGTGGAPDEQYF
-,TRBD2,TRBJ2-4,TRBV28,TGTGCCAGCAGTGCCCGGGGGGTAGCGGGAGTTGGTAACATTCAGTACTTC,CASSARGVAGVGNIQYF
-,-,TRBJ2-1,TRBV11-3,TGTGCCAGCAGGATGGGTTTTGGCGGGTTGGGGGATGAGCAGTTCTTC,CASRMGFGGLGDEQFF
few,-,TRBJ2-1,TRBV11-3,TGTGCCAGCAGTCCTAGGGGGATAGCCTGGAGGTTCTTC,CASSPRGIAWRFF
-,TRBD1,TRBJ1-1,TRBV30,TGTGCCTGGAGTGTAGGGGGCACCAAGAACACTGAAGCTTTCTTT,CAWSVGGTKNTEAFF
many,-,TRBJ2-5,TRBV30,TGTGCCTGGAGTGTGGACACTCAAGAGACCCAGTACTTC,CAWSVDTQETQYF
-,-,TRBJ1-1,TRBV18,TGTGCCAGCTCACTTGGGGGGAACACTGAAGCTTTCTTT,CASSLGGNTEAFF
few,TRBD2,TRBJ2-3,TRBV5-1,TGCGCCAGCAAGGGCGGGAGTTTGACAGATACGCAGTATTTT,CASKGGSLTDTQYF
medium-sized,TRBD2,TRBJ2-7,TRBV19,TGTGCCAGTAGTACGGGGACTAGCGGGATTAACGAGCAGTACTTC,CASSTGTSGINEQYF